The next 5 T cell receptor beta chains were all read from a single sample in a study of T cell responses to AZD1222 COVID-19 vaccine. The data were produced by immunoSEQ multiplex PCR, yet TCRdb's version contains in-frame clones alone and is incomplete. The profile shows some 160,000 clones, less than 95% of them singletons. Sequencing used peripheral blood, obtained on day 0 of AZD1222 vaccination. The receptor source for this set is an adult in good health.

The chain uses TRBV2 and TRBJ2-2; 10 nucleotides agree with TRBD1. This CDR3 has 15 residues. From germline, CDR1 is SNHLY and CDR2 FYNNEI. Trimming at V came to 8 bases and at J to 5 bases, leaving 8 bases not matched to a gene. The CDR3 region has the DNA TGTGCCAGCGGCCCCGGACAGGGGGGGACCGGGGAGCTGTTTTTT. Translated: CASGPGQGGTGELFF.

The chain links TRBV2 to TRBJ2-4; D possibly corresponds to TRBD1 (5 bases). There are 15 residues in the CDR3. The V and J ends lost 8 bases and 0 bases respectively, with 14 bases between them. Germline lookup yields CDR1 SNHLY and CDR2 FYNNEI. The CDR3 is CASDSGALAKNIQYF. CDR3 sequence (DNA): TGTGCCAGCGACTCTGGGGCTCTAGCCAAAAACATTCAGTACTTC.

The chain couples TRBV5-1 to TRBJ2-7, with a weak D call TRBD2 (6 bases). Germline values: CDR1 SGHRS, CDR2 YFSETQ. The V and J ends lost 6 bases and 4 bases respectively, with 17 bases between them. The CDR3 consists of 14 residues. The DNA for the CDR3 is TGCGCCAGCAAGATTCAGGAGGGTTCTTACGAGCAGTACTTC. Encoded protein: CASKIQEGSYEQYF.

The chain is built from TRBV19 and TRBJ1-5; D remains ambiguous. With 3 bases removed from V and 6 bases from J, the gap between germline ends came to 9 bases. The CDR3 is made up of 13 amino acids. The germline V gene encodes CDR1 LNHDA and CDR2 SQIVND (reference sequence). The CDR3 sequence: CASSMVSGQPQHF. As DNA, the CDR3 is TGTGCCAGTAGTATGGTCAGCGGTCAGCCCCAGCATTTT.

J is TRBJ1-1 and V is TRBV15; D unclear. Germline V gives CDR1 LNHNV, CDR2 YYDKDF (reference sequence). Between the trimmed V and J ends, which lost 0 bases and 0 bases, there was a span of 5 bases. The CDR3 is 14 amino acids. CDR3 nucleotide sequence: TGTGCCACCAGCAGAGACAGGCTGAACACTGAAGCTTTCTTT. This sequence encodes CATSRDRLNTEAFF.